The 10 T cell receptor beta chains below come from one sample, sequenced in a study of blood T cell repertoires in COVID-19. The table came from immunoSEQ multiplex PCR; TCRdb's copy has only in-frame clones and leaves some out. The profile shows 350,000 or so clones, around 87% of them singletons. The sample was peripheral blood. Source of these receptors: a woman in her 30s with COVID-19, enrolled during active disease.

J is TRBJ1-6 and V is TRBV30, with unresolved D. V lost 8 bases, J lost 0 bases, and 8 bases lay in between. Germline V gene lookup returns CDR1 GTSNPN and CDR2 SVGIG (reference sequence). The CDR3 is 13 amino acids. The CDR3 spells CAAVSSYNSPLHF. CDR3 DNA: TGTGCCGCCGTGAGCTCCTATAATTCACCCCTCCACTTT.

The J gene is TRBJ1-3, the V gene TRBV24-1, with D perhaps matching TRBD1 (6 bases). CDR3 size: 14 residues. CDR1 and CDR2 (germline): KGHDR, SFDVKD. V lost 4 bases to trimming and J lost 2 bases, with 8 bases between them. CDR3 in DNA: TGTGCCACCAGTGAGGGACAAGCTGGAAACACCATATATTTT. Translation gives CATSEGQAGNTIYF.

This sequence joins TRBV2 and TRBJ2-2; TRBD2 matches 13 bases. Germline assignment: CDR1 SNHLY and CDR2 FYNNEI. The length of the CDR3 is 17 residues. Germline trimming cut 3 bases from V and 1 base from J; bases unmatched to any gene: 2. CDR3 DNA sequence: TGTGCCAGCAGTGACCGGACTAGCGGGAGGAACACCGGGGAGCTGTTTTTT. Translating it yields CASSDRTSGRNTGELFF.

A remark on this clone: The same CDR3 can be traced to other DNA sequences in this sample. This chain links TRBV6-4 with TRBJ2-1; TRBD2 might be the D (6 bases). This CDR3 is built from 15 residues. V was pared by 5 bases and J by 0 bases, with 11 bases between. From germline, CDR1 is MRHNA and CDR2 SNTAGT. The CDR3: CASSPGESSYNEQFF. The CDR3 nucleotides read TGTGCCAGCAGTCCGGGGGAGAGCTCCTACAATGAGCAGTTCTTC.

This chain joins TRBV6-1 and TRBJ2-1; 9 bases map to TRBD2. Germline lookup yields CDR1 MNHNS and CDR2 SASEGT. Unmatched junction bases numbered 10, after V lost 1 base and J lost 3 bases. The CDR3 covers 18 residues. The CDR3 sequence: CASSEDPWIAGVYNEQFF. CDR3 bases: TGTGCCAGCAGTGAAGACCCATGGATAGCGGGAGTCTACAATGAGCAGTTCTTC.

The chain uses TRBV10-1 and TRBJ2-7; D might be TRBD1 (5 bases). Looked up from germline, CDR1 is WNHNN and CDR2 is SYGVQD (reference sequence). The CDR3 loop spans 13 amino acids. V was cut by 4 bases and J by 6 bases, with 13 bases left in between. Here the CDR3 DNA reads TGCGCCAGCAGTGCAGCCAGGGTAGGCGAGCAGTACTTC. Its protein product is CASSAARVGEQYF.

CDR3 sequence reads: CAISESAGTETQYF. CDR3 sequence (DNA): TGTGCCATCAGTGAGTCTGCGGGTACCGAGACCCAGTACTTC. This chain connects TRBV10-3 to TRBJ2-5; the D gene is possibly TRBD2 (5 bases). The length of the CDR3 is 14 residues. CDR1 and CDR2 from the germline V gene are ENHRY and SYGVKD. Trimming removed 0 bases at V and 5 bases at J, with 10 bases between.

The CDR3 reads CAWSPVANYGYTF. In DNA form, the CDR3 reads TGTGCCTGGAGTCCGGTAGCTAACTATGGCTACACCTTC. J is TRBJ1-2 and V is TRBV30; D ambiguous. Trimming pared 2 bases from V and 0 bases from J, leaving 7 bases between. There are 13 residues in the CDR3. CDR1 GTSNPN and CDR2 SVGIG come from the germline V gene (reference sequence).

The chain links TRBV7-2 to TRBJ2-1, with D possibly TRBD2 on 6 matching bases. Germline V gene data show CDR1 as SGHTA and CDR2 as FQGNSA. The CDR3 consists of 15 residues. V lost 5 bases and J 5 bases, leaving 16 bases between the germline ends. Here the CDR3 DNA reads TGTGCCAGCAGCCCACCTTTTACTAGCAACAATGAGCAGTTCTTC. Its translation: CASSPPFTSNNEQFF.

The V gene is TRBV7-2, the J gene TRBJ2-3; 12 nucleotides match TRBD2. Trimming removed 5 bases from V and 6 bases from J; junction bases left unmatched: 9. CDR1 and CDR2 from the germline V gene are SGHTA and FQGNSA. The CDR3 has 16 amino acids. CDR3 coding DNA: TGTGCCAGCAGCGTACGACTAGCGGGAGTGGGGGATACGCAGTATTTT. Amino acids: CASSVRLAGVGDTQYF.